Presented here are 32 T cell receptor beta chains from one specimen sequenced in a study of cytomegalovirus exposure and HLA in healthy donors (dated by TCRdb to about 2017). The library was produced with the immunoSEQ multiplex PCR assay. The multiplex PCR relied on a mix of 60 forward primers for TCR Vbeta segments and 13 reverse primers for TCR Jbeta segments. Here the immuneACCESS table is served through TCRdb, limited to in-frame sequences with V and J called. Missing clones are a known gap in these copies; in checked studies unresolved V genes cover under half, and the rest lacks a known reason. Within this sample are approximately 130,000 clones, with 87% of them counted one time only. The leading ten clones occupy 4.5% to 6.5% of the sample. Sequencing was done on a sample of PBMCs. Receptors originate from a woman aged 30 to 39 in good health and CMV-seronegative.

The CDR3 is CASSTTGTAYYEQYF. The CDR3 DNA reads as TGTGCCAGCAGCACGACTGGGACAGCCTACTACGAGCAGTACTTC. This chain uses TRBV28 with TRBJ2-7; 7 positions match TRBD1. The CDR3 sequence is 15 residues long. The V segment lost 6 bases and the J segment 3 bases; nucleotides outside the gene matches: 11. Germline V lookup: CDR1 MDHEN, CDR2 SYDVKM.

This chain connects TRBV5-1 to TRBJ2-5; a possible D gene is TRBD2 (5 bases). Germline CDR1 and CDR2: SGHRS and YFSETQ. With 0 bases removed from V and 2 bases from J, the gap between germline ends came to 8 bases. The CDR3 covers 14 residues. CDR3 region: CASSLAGLQETQYF. The CDR3 region has the DNA TGCGCCAGCAGCTTGGCCGGACTTCAAGAGACCCAGTACTTC.

This chain connects TRBV28 to TRBJ1-1, with D maybe TRBD1 (6 bases). CDR1 and CDR2 from the germline V gene are MDHEN and SYDVKM. The CDR3 consists of 16 residues. With 7 bases removed from V and 3 bases from J, the gap between germline ends came to 21 bases. CDR3 amino acids: CASISPQGTRDTEAFF. The CDR3 DNA sequence: TGTGCCAGCATATCCCCCCAGGGGACGAGGGACACTGAAGCTTTCTTT.

This clone has just one count. The rearrangement links TRBV11-1 to TRBJ2-7, with 13 nucleotides matching TRBD2. With V trimmed by 4 bases and J by 1 base, 4 bases remained unmatched. Germline V gene sequence: CDR1 SGHAT, CDR2 FQDESV (reference sequence). This CDR3 is 16 amino acids long. The CDR3 loop reads CASSWTSGGPSYEQYF. The CDR3 DNA follows: TGTGCCAGCAGCTGGACTAGCGGGGGCCCATCCTACGAGCAGTACTTC. The whole variable domain, remainder taken from reference TRBV11-1 and TRBJ2-7, is EAEVAQSPRYKITEKSQAVAFWCDPISGHATLYWYRQILGQGPELLVQFQDESVVDDSQLPKDRFSAERLKGVDSTLKIQPAELGDSAMYLCASSWTSGGPSYEQYFGPGTRLTVT.

The V call is TRBV7-8, the J call TRBJ2-7, with D tentatively TRBD1 (7 bases). The V end lost 1 base, the J end lost 9 bases, and 13 bases lay between the germline ends. Germline-derived CDR1 and CDR2 are SGHVS and FQNEAQ. The CDR3 runs 13 residues. As DNA, the CDR3 is TGTGCCAGCAGCTTAGGGGGGGACAGTAGGCAGTACTTC. Amino acid sequence: CASSLGGDSRQYF.

This chain links TRBV19 with TRBJ2-2; tentatively, D is TRBD2 (7 bases). The CDR3 sequence is 16 residues long. V was trimmed by 3 bases and J by 5 bases, leaving 16 bases between them. Germline V gene data show CDR1 as LNHDA and CDR2 as SQIVND (reference sequence). The CDR3 protein is CASSIWSGGDTGELFF. As DNA, the CDR3 is TGTGCCAGTAGTATCTGGTCGGGGGGCGATACCGGGGAGCTGTTTTTT.

This rearrangement joins TRBV19 to TRBJ1-1, with D tentatively TRBD1 (5 bases). The CDR3 spans 16 residues. V gave up 8 bases and J gave up 0 bases, with 19 bases separating them. Germline-derived CDR1 and CDR2 are LNHDA and SQIVND (reference sequence). The CDR3 spells CASLGGSAVLNTEAFF. CDR3 DNA sequence: TGTGCCAGTTTGGGGGGGTCTGCGGTTCTGAACACTGAAGCTTTCTTT.

CDR3 sequence reads: CATVTGLGTEAFF. The CDR3 nucleotides read TGTGCCACCGTGACAGGGCTCGGCACTGAAGCTTTCTTT. This chain joins TRBV10-3 and TRBJ1-1; 7 bases match TRBD1. The CDR3 covers 13 residues. The V gene end was trimmed by 10 bases and the J gene end by 4 bases; junction bases not matched to a gene: 9. Germline V gene data show CDR1 as ENHRY and CDR2 as SYGVKD.

As to this clone: The same CDR3 is also encoded by other DNA sequences in this sample. The CDR3 region has the DNA TGTGCCAGCAGCTCAACTAGCGGGGGATACAATGAGCAGTTCTTC. It specifies CASSSTSGGYNEQFF. The J gene is TRBJ2-1, the V gene TRBV7-2, with 11 bases lining up with TRBD2. The CDR3 is 15 amino acids. Germline lookup yields CDR1 SGHTA and CDR2 FQGNSA. V lost 4 bases, J lost 4 bases, and 3 bases stayed unmatched. The whole variable domain, remainder taken from reference TRBV7-2 and TRBJ2-1, is GAGVSQSPSNKVTEKGKDVELRCDPISGHTALYWYRQSLGQGLEFLIYFQGNSAPDKSGLPSDRFSAERTGGSVSTLTIQRTQQEDSAVYLCASSSTSGGYNEQFFGPGTRLTVL.

As DNA, the CDR3 is TGTGCCAGCAGCTTAATTTCCCACGGGGAAGCTTTCTTT. It specifies CASSLISHGEAFF. This sequence joins TRBV7-9 and TRBJ1-1; the D is unclear. The CDR3 spans 13 residues. V lost 2 bases and J 8 bases, leaving 12 bases between the germline ends. The germline gives CDR1 SEHNR, CDR2 FQNEAQ (reference sequence).

The chain combines TRBV10-3 with TRBJ1-3; D gene uncertain. The CDR3 has 12 amino acids. Germline V gene sequence: CDR1 ENHRY, CDR2 SYGVKD. The ends were cut back, 11 bases at V and 3 bases at J, with 11 bases in the middle. In DNA, the CDR3 is TGTGCCGCCAACAGCTTTGGAAACACCATATATTTT. It specifies CAANSFGNTIYF.

The chain couples TRBV2 to TRBJ2-2; TRBD2 might be the D (6 bases). The CDR3 totals 15 residues. V lost 6 bases and J lost 3, with 14 bases in between. Per the germline V gene, CDR1 is SNHLY and CDR2 is FYNNEI. The chain's CDR3 is CASRSRVADTGELFF. CDR3 nucleotide sequence: TGTGCCAGCAGATCCCGGGTAGCGGACACCGGGGAGCTGTTTTTT.

Written as DNA, the CDR3 is TGTGCCTGGAGTGTAAAGAGCGGAATATACAATGAGCAGTTCTTC. This encodes CAWSVKSGIYNEQFF. V and J are TRBV30 and TRBJ2-1; the D gene is possibly TRBD2 (5 bases). V shed 0 bases and J shed 4 bases, with 13 bases lying between them. Per the germline V gene, CDR1 is GTSNPN and CDR2 is SVGIG (reference sequence). This CDR3 is built from 15 residues.

The genes are TRBV11-3 and TRBJ2-2, with TRBD2 as a possible D gene (5 bases). Trimming took 5 bases from V and 1 from J, leaving 8 bases between them. CDR1 SGHNT and CDR2 YENEEA come from the germline V gene. This CDR3 is 14 amino acids long. For the CDR3, the DNA is TGTGCCAGCAGCCCCCGGGGGAACACCGGGGAGCTGTTTTTT. Translating it yields CASSPRGNTGELFF.

The genes are TRBV5-4 and TRBJ2-7, with 8 bases lining up with TRBD1. Per the germline V gene, CDR1 is SGHNT and CDR2 is YYREEE (reference sequence). V shed 2 bases, J shed 7 bases, and the junction held 8 bases outside the gene matches. This CDR3 is built from 14 residues. The CDR3 protein is CASSLMDRVGEQYF. In nucleotides, the CDR3 is TGTGCCAGCAGCTTAATGGACAGGGTTGGAGAGCAGTACTTC.

V is TRBV18 and J is TRBJ1-2; unclear D gene. CDR3 size: 13 residues. V was cut by 6 bases and J by 0 bases, with 8 bases left in between. In germline, CDR1 is KGHSH, CDR2 LQKENI. The CDR3 DNA sequence: TGTGCCAGCTCTCTCGGGACTAACTATGGCTACACCTTC. This gives the protein CASSLGTNYGYTF.

This clone has just one count. The rearrangement uses TRBV7-6 and TRBJ2-7, with TRBD1 identical over 7 bases. CDR3 length equals 14 residues. CDR1 and CDR2 from the germline V gene are SGHVS and FNYEAQ. The trim removed 5 bases at V and 6 bases at J, leaving 10 bases unmatched. CDR3 residues: CASSPGTDRREQYF. In DNA, the CDR3 is TGTGCCAGCAGCCCGGGGACAGATCGCCGCGAGCAGTACTTC.

This chain connects TRBV13 to TRBJ2-3, with D possibly matching TRBD2 (5 bases). The CDR3 extends over 15 amino acids. The V and J ends lost 6 bases and 2 bases respectively, with 15 bases between them. Germline CDR1 is PRHDT and CDR2 is FYEKMQ (reference sequence). Here the CDR3 DNA reads TGTGCCAGCAGTCGTATTGGACTCCTCACAGATACGCAGTATTTT. Its protein product is CASSRIGLLTDTQYF.

V usage is TRBV4-3 and J usage is TRBJ2-7, with D tentatively TRBD2 (7 bases). Trimming took 0 bases from V and 6 from J, leaving 15 bases between them. In germline, CDR1 is LGHNA, CDR2 YSLEER. The CDR3 extends over 15 amino acids. CDR3 sequence: CASSQDWGGATEQYF. DNA for the CDR3: TGCGCCAGCAGCCAAGATTGGGGGGGGGCCACCGAGCAGTACTTC.

This chain connects TRBV7-9 to TRBJ2-1; D is undetermined. Between the trimmed V and J ends, which lost 5 bases and 6 bases, there was a span of 8 bases. Germline CDR1 SEHNR, CDR2 FQNEAQ (reference sequence). This CDR3 region has 12 residues. In DNA, the CDR3 is TGTGCCAGCAGCCCGACATTCAATGAGCAGTTCTTC. Its translation: CASSPTFNEQFF.

CDR3 bases: TGTGCCAGCAGGCCGGGTCAGAACTCCTACGAGCAGTACTTC. Amino acid sequence: CASRPGQNSYEQYF. The chain combines TRBV7-2 with TRBJ2-7; D ambiguous. The germline gives CDR1 SGHTA, CDR2 FQGNSA. V shed 6 bases and J shed 0 bases, with 12 bases lying between them. This CDR3 contains 14 residues.

The chain uses TRBV27 and TRBJ1-1, with TRBD1 as a possible D gene (5 bases). CDR1 is MNHEY, CDR2 SMNVEV, per germline (reference sequence). CDR3 length: 15 amino acids. Trimming stripped 3 bases from V and 1 base from J, with 12 bases between. CDR3 DNA sequence: TGTGCCAGCAGTTTTTGGAGGGGAGGGAACACTGAAGCTTTCTTT. This translates into CASSFWRGGNTEAFF.

This sequence joins TRBV27 and TRBJ1-1; D ambiguous. Germline CDR1 MNHEY, CDR2 SMNVEV (reference sequence). V was shortened by 6 bases and J by 4 bases, with 12 bases between the two germline ends. CDR3 size: 13 residues. CDR3: CASRNSRVTEAFF. CDR3 DNA: TGTGCCAGCAGGAACTCTCGGGTCACTGAAGCTTTCTTT.

This clone has just a few counts. The chain carries TRBV5-1 and TRBJ1-1; a possible D gene is TRBD1 (5 bases). Deletions cut 3 bases from V and 1 base from J, with 16 bases between. From germline, CDR1 is SGHRS and CDR2 YFSETQ. The CDR3 runs to 16 residues. Written as DNA, the CDR3 is TGCGCCAGCAGCTCATGGGACTTCCGCGGGAACACTGAAGCTTTCTTT. Its translation is CASSSWDFRGNTEAFF. Filled out from reference TRBV5-1 and TRBJ1-1, the complete variable domain reads KAGVTQTPRYLIKTRGQQVTLSCSPISGHRSVSWYQQTPGQGLQFLFEYFSETQRNKGNFPGRFSGRQFSNSRSEMNVSTLELGDSALYLCASSSWDFRGNTEAFFGQGTRLTVV.

The chain recombines TRBV11-2 with TRBJ2-2; D possibly corresponds to TRBD2 (5 bases). V was trimmed by 5 bases and J by 4 bases, leaving 17 bases between them. CDR3 length: 16 residues. The V gene's germline CDR1 is SGHAT and CDR2 FQNNGV. The CDR3 reads CASSPTEGMATGELFF. CDR3 coding DNA: TGTGCCAGCAGCCCCACCGAGGGAATGGCCACCGGGGAGCTGTTTTTT.

This rearrangement joins TRBV5-1 to TRBJ1-1; the match to TRBD1 covers 10 bases. CDR3 length equals 15 residues. CDR1 SGHRS and CDR2 YFSETQ come from the germline V gene. J gave up 3 bases and V 4 bases, and 6 bases lay outside the gene matches. CDR3 nucleotides: TGCGCCAGCAGCCTGAATGGACAGGGGGACACTGAAGCTTTCTTT. Its translation: CASSLNGQGDTEAFF.

This clone was counted once. The genes are TRBV30 and TRBJ1-1, with a possible D match to TRBD1 (5 bases). The CDR3 length is 15 residues. Trimming stripped 4 bases from V and 1 base from J, with 16 bases between. Germline V gene lookup returns CDR1 GTSNPN and CDR2 SVGIG (reference sequence). The CDR3 DNA follows: TGTGCCTGGATTGACAGTCTCATCTCGAACACTGAAGCTTTCTTT. Protein sequence: CAWIDSLISNTEAFF.

The rearrangement links TRBV19 to TRBJ2-7, with 7 bases identical to TRBD2. Germline values: CDR1 LNHDA, CDR2 SQIVND (reference sequence). The CDR3 sequence is 14 residues long. Germline trimming cut 5 bases from V and 0 bases from J; bases unmatched to any gene: 4. The CDR3 nucleotides are TGTGCCAGTAGTGATGGCGGGAGCTCCTACGAGCAGTACTTC. This gives the protein CASSDGGSSYEQYF.

The V and J genes are TRBV7-3 and TRBJ2-3, with a possible D match to TRBD2 (6 bases). CDR3 length equals 14 residues. V dropped 5 bases and J dropped 0 bases, with 9 bases sitting between them. From germline, CDR1 is SGHTA and CDR2 FQGTGA. CDR3 nucleotides: TGTGCCAGCAGCCTCGGGACTAGCACAGATACGCAGTATTTT. Residues: CASSLGTSTDTQYF.

The chain links TRBV6-1 to TRBJ2-3, with a possible D match to TRBD2 (5 bases). Per the germline V gene, CDR1 is MNHNS and CDR2 is SASEGT. The CDR3 loop spans 12 amino acids. V dropped 7 bases and J dropped 2 bases, with 7 bases sitting between them. The chain's CDR3 is CASKLATDTQYF. In DNA, the CDR3 is TGTGCCAGCAAGCTAGCCACAGATACGCAGTATTTT.

This clone showed up just once. The V call is TRBV9, the J call TRBJ2-2, with a possible D match to TRBD2 (5 bases). The CDR3 has 15 amino acids. The germline V and J ends were trimmed by 4 bases and 6 bases, with 16 bases remaining between them. Germline V lookup: CDR1 SGDLS, CDR2 YYNGEE. CDR3 protein: CASSRPGLRAGELFF. The CDR3 DNA reads TGTGCCAGCAGCAGGCCGGGGTTAAGGGCCGGGGAGCTGTTTTTT.

The chain carries TRBV6-5 and TRBJ2-3, with 7 bases aligning to TRBD1. The CDR3 is 15 amino acids. The germline CDR1 and CDR2 sequences are MNHEY and SVGAGI. Trimming removed 2 bases from V and 6 bases from J; junction bases left unmatched: 8. CDR3 sequence reads: CASSYGKQGQDTQYF. The CDR3 DNA sequence: TGTGCCAGCAGTTACGGTAAACAGGGGCAGGATACGCAGTATTTT.